This TCR beta chain derives from a study of intratumoral heterogeneity in liver cancer. General notes on the study: In the full roughly 14-patient cohort, the median age was around 59 years and the majority of patients were male. The study combined RNA-seq, DNA sequencing, TCR-seq and SNP array data from multiple regions of hepatocellular carcinoma specimens to study intratumor heterogeneity. The overall cohort comprised just over 70 multiregional samples from around 15 HCC patients, with some 50 tumoral and some 20 adjacent nontumoral regions.

This clone was seen only a few times. Its antigen remains unidentified. Base-call qualities are not available, and no considerably larger clone is one nucleotide away. V was cut back by 2 bases and J by 6 bases, leaving a gap of 5 bases between them. In the germline V gene, CDR1 corresponds to SGDLS and CDR2 to YYNGEE. The CDR3 measures 12 amino acids from cysteine to phenylalanine. The DNA shown is the 36-base CDR3, in frame from base 1. Early-stage hepatocellular carcinoma was present in all patients, and no therapy was administered to any patient before surgical resection. The sampled areas showed no macroscopic signs of necrosis or hemorrhage. TCR sequencing (ImmunoSeq) was performed on multiple regions from two patients. Frozen tissue samples from resection were taken at least 1 cm away from one another. Samples labelled N were derived from nontumoral liver tissue adjacent to the tumor. Genomic DNA was isolated from bulk tissue with the DNeasy blood and tissue kit.

Beyond this particular receptor, the publication reports: The authors acknowledged a relatively low patient number and under-sampled tumor-infiltrating lymphocyte representation as limitations.

TCR beta chain CDR3 regions were sequenced from genomic DNA using the immunoSEQ assay. Rearranged VDJ segments were amplified with primers annealing to V and J segments. The original methods were these. The ImmunoSeq Analyzer software was used to calculate clonality and richness metrics. To find clones with differing abundance between regions, Fisher's exact test was applied together with a beta-binomial method for extra stringency. TCRdb provides this immuneACCESS table in a form limited to in-frame rearrangements. Some clones are lacking; in checked studies, under half of them reflect an unresolved V gene, and why the rest are absent is not known. Clone size and the V and J calls come from that table; the DNA yielded D and trimming. This sample lists 5,500 to 6,000 clones; around two thirds were detected once. The leading ten clones occupy 22% of the sample.

The starting material was tumor-adjacent normal tissue, obtained before any cancer treatment. This TCR was sampled from a man aged 65-85 years with hepatocellular carcinoma. The chain couples TRBV9 to TRBJ2-2; the D gene cannot be named for sure. The nucleotide sequence reads TGTGCCAGCAGCGTGTATGCCGGGGAGCTGTTTTTT. Its protein product is CASSVYAGELFF.